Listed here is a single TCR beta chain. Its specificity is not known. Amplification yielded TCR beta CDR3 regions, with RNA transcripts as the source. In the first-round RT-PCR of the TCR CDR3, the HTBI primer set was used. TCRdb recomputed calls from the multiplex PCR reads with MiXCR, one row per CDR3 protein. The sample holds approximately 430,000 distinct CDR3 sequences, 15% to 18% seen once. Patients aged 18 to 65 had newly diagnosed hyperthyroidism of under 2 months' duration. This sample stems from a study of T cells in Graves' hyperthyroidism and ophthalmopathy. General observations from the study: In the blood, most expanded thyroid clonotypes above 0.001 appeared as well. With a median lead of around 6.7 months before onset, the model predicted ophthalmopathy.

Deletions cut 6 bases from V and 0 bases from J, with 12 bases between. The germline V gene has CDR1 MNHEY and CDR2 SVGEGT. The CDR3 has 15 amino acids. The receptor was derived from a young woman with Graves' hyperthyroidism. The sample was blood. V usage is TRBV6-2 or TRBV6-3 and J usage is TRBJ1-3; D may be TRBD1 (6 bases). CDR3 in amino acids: CASRHDRLSGNTIYF. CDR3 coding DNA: TGTGCCAGCAGACACGACAGGCTCTCTGGAAACACCATATATTTT.